The clone carrying this T cell receptor beta chain was counted at least ten times. TCRdb re-called the 5' RACE reads through MiXCR, storing one row per CDR3 protein. The sample has 52,000 or so distinct CDR3 sequences; under 4.5% are singletons. The CDR3 has 16 amino acids. CDR1 SGHVS and CDR2 FNYEAQ come from the germline V gene. After removal of 2 bases from V and 6 bases from J, the junction contained 5 bases not matched to a gene. The sample is drawn from a study of neurological immune-mediated disorders. The clonotype comes from a woman in her thirties or forties with multiple sclerosis. The chain combines TRBV7-6 with TRBJ2-1; 12 positions agree with TRBD2. Specimen: CD4+ T cells from blood. This CDR3 is CASSLRTSGVSNEQFF. The CDR3 DNA sequence: TGTGCCAGCAGCTTACGGACTAGCGGGGTTTCCAATGAGCAGTTCTTC.